This T cell receptor (beta chain) comes out of a study of cytomegalovirus exposure and HLA in healthy donors. Trimming stripped 5 bases from V and 2 bases from J, with 18 bases between. The CDR3 spans 16 residues. Looked up from germline, CDR1 is LNHNV and CDR2 is YYDKDF (reference sequence). Study results and caveats: The classifier, whose performance was assessed in both the original and validation cohorts, reportedly diagnosed cytomegalovirus status with high specificity and sensitivity. Rarity held for most TCR sequences, but there were some public TCRs that occurred in many donors. TCR beta chains numbering about 160 were designated cytomegalovirus-associated. In vitro testing confirmed a few CMV-associated chains as specific for CMV antigens.

As for this clone: Antigen: not known.

This table comes from immunoSEQ multiplex PCR, and its TCRdb copy is limited to in-frame clones, with some not included. The data contain fewer than 200,000 clones, around 82% of them seen just once; the ten biggest clones take up 2.8%. The V call is TRBV15, the J call TRBJ2-5; D might be TRBD2 (6 bases). The sequencing input was PBMCs. The TCR sequence derives from a young woman in good health and CMV-seropositive. CDR3 loop: CATSDPLANLQETQYF. CDR3 nucleotide sequence: TGTGCCACCAGCGACCCCCTAGCGAACCTTCAAGAGACCCAGTACTTC. Full variable domain (missing parts from reference TRBV15 and TRBJ2-5): DAMVIQNPRYQVTQFGKPVTLSCSQTLNHNVMYWYQQKSSQAPKLLFHYYDKDFNNEADTPDNFQSRRPNTSFCFLDIRSPGLGDTAMYLCATSDPLANLQETQYFGPGTRLLVL.